This TCR beta chain was recorded in a study of CD8 T cells in ankylosing spondylitis. The V and J ends lost 5 bases and 5 bases, in that order; junction bases with no gene match: 10. The CDR3 is made up of 16 amino acids. CDR1 is SGHTA, CDR2 FQGNSA, per germline. A single record per CDR3 protein comes from TCRdb applying MiXCR to the 5' RACE reads. The sample has a few hundred thousand distinct CDR3 sequences, roughly a sixth seen once. Regarding the study as a whole: It appeared that ankylosing spondylitis blood was characterized by a TCR beta motif of eight highly homologous variants.

On this clonotype: As yet, its antigen is unknown.

Sample: blood, either unsorted or a sorted T cell fraction (not recorded which). The V gene is TRBV7-2, the J gene TRBJ2-2, with TRBD2 identical over 8 bases. The receptor was isolated from a male donor with ankylosing spondylitis. CDR3 in DNA: TGTGCCAGCAGCCCGCTAGAACGGGGGGGAACCGGGGAGCTGTTTTTT. As protein: CASSPLERGGTGELFF.